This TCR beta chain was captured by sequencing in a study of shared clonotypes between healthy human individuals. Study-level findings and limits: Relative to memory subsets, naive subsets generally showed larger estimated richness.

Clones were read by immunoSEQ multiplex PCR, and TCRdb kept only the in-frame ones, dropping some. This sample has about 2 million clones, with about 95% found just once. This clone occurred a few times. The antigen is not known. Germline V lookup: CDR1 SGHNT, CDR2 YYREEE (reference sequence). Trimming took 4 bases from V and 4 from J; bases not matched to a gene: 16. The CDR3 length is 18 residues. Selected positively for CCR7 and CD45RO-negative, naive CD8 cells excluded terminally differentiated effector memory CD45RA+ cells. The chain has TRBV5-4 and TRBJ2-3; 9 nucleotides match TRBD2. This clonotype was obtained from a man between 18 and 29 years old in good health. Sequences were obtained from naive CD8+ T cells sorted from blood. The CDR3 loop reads CASSTSGAAGGRSDTQYF. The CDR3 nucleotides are TGTGCCAGCAGCACCTCGGGGGCTGCGGGAGGGCGCTCAGATACGCAGTATTTT.